The 24 T cell receptor beta chains reported below all come from one sample, sequenced in a study of blood T cells in healthy people across ages. Through a sample-barcoded 5' primer and a J-beta primer mix, a second PCR was run for roughly 7 to 11 cycles. TCRdb re-called the 5' RACE reads through MiXCR, storing one row per CDR3 protein. The data contain about 1,500,000 distinct CDR3 sequences, around two fifths of them singletons. Sequencing input: blood. Source of these receptors: a woman aged 18-30 years in good health.

With regard to this clonotype: The junction departs from germline at one end; a sequencing error may be responsible. The rearrangement joins TRBV2 to TRBJ1-6; D not resolved. The CDR3 consists of 15 residues. Germline CDR1 SNHLY, CDR2 FYNNEI. The CDR3 sequence is CTSSEGSTDNSPLHF. For the CDR3, the DNA is TGTACCAGCAGTGAAGGGTCTACAGATAATTCACCCCTCCACTTT.

This clonotype was seen a single time. The chain employs TRBV2 and TRBJ2-5; D is uncertain. Judging by the DNA end, TRBJ2-7 fits better; the J call may be wrong. Germline V lookup: CDR1 SNHLY, CDR2 FYNNEI. The CDR3 sequence is 12 residues long. Here the CDR3 DNA reads TGTGCCAGCAGGGATGACCGTAACGAGCAGTACTTC. Its translation: CASRDDRNEQYF.

In its sample, this clonotype was seen a few times. The CDR3 is CASSERQRDTQYF. DNA for the CDR3: TGTGCCAGCAGTGAAAGGCAGAGAGATACGCAGTATTTT. The rearrangement uses TRBV6-1 and TRBJ2-3; D remains unclear. Trimming took off 2 bases at V and 5 bases at J, with 8 bases between the two ends. The CDR3 is made up of 13 amino acids. Germline CDR1 is MNHNS and CDR2 is SASEGT.

The chain links TRBV6-2 or TRBV6-3 to TRBJ2-1, with TRBD1 matching over 9 bases. CDR1 and CDR2 from the germline V gene are MNHEY and SVGEGT. V lost 5 bases and J lost 7; bases outside the gene matches: 6. The CDR3 has 14 amino acids. CDR3 residues: CASSRDRVLNEQFF. DNA of the CDR3: TGTGCCAGCAGTCGGGACAGGGTATTAAATGAGCAGTTCTTC.

The gene calls are TRBV24-1 and TRBJ2-2; 8 bases align to TRBD1. From germline, CDR1 is KGHDR and CDR2 SFDVKD. J lost 2 bases, V lost 8 bases, and 6 bases had no gene match. The CDR3 extends over 15 amino acids. CDR3 sequence reads: CATKQGEDNTGELFF. Written as DNA, the CDR3 is TGTGCCACCAAACAGGGGGAGGATAACACCGGGGAGCTGTTTTTT.

This clonotype was counted between two and nine times. This chain links TRBV6-5 with TRBJ2-7; D remains unclear. This CDR3 region has 13 residues. Germline lookup yields CDR1 MNHEY and CDR2 SVGAGI. Between the trimmed V and J ends, which lost 6 bases and 6 bases, there was a span of 15 bases. The chain's CDR3 is CASSTNPTREQYF. The DNA for the CDR3 is TGTGCCAGCAGCACCAATCCGACACGCGAGCAGTACTTC.

This clonotype showed up just a few times. The genes are TRBV10-3 and TRBJ1-1; D gene unclear. In germline, CDR1 is ENHRY, CDR2 SYGVKD. The ends were cut back, 0 bases at V and 6 bases at J, with 8 bases in the middle. This CDR3 spans 13 amino acids. The CDR3 is CAISESVDSEAFF. The CDR3 DNA is TGTGCCATCAGTGAGTCGGTAGACTCTGAAGCTTTCTTT.

The chain is built from TRBV6-1 and TRBJ1-2; 8 nucleotides line up with TRBD1. This CDR3 has 14 residues. In germline, CDR1 is MNHNS, CDR2 SASEGT. V lost 2 bases to trimming and J lost 4 bases; unmatched junction nucleotides: 3. The CDR3 DNA follows: TGTGCCAGCAGTGAAAGGACAGGGCGCTATGGCTACACCTTC. Amino acids: CASSERTGRYGYTF.

The chain employs TRBV11-2 and TRBJ2-4; a possible D gene is TRBD2 (5 bases). The end of the DNA is better explained by TRBJ2-7, so the J call may be wrong. Germline V gene data show CDR1 as SGHAT and CDR2 as FQNNGV. The CDR3 runs to 15 residues. The CDR3 reads CASSLETGSPYEQYF. The CDR3 DNA reads as TGTGCCAGCAGCTTAGAGACGGGGTCTCCCTACGAGCAGTACTTC.

A word on this clonotype: At one of its ends the junction is not consistent with the germline gene, which may arise from a read error. The chain has TRBV5-5 and TRBJ1-1; D not certain. CDR3 length equals 15 residues. CDR1 SGHKS and CDR2 YYEKEE come from the germline V gene (reference sequence). The CDR3 DNA sequence: TGTGCCAGCAGCTCTAGGGCGACTATGAACACTGTAGCTTTCTTT. Translating gives CASSSRATMNTVAFF.

A few counts support this clonotype. This chain connects TRBV12-3 or TRBV12-4 to TRBJ2-7, with 8 bases matching TRBD1. V shed 5 bases and J 12 bases; nucleotides not matched to a gene: 9. The CDR3 loop spans 12 amino acids. The CDR3 DNA follows: TGTGCCAGCAGTGTGGACAGGGAGGTTCGGTACTTC. Translating it yields CASSVDREVRYF.

The chain has TRBV5-1 and TRBJ2-5, with 10 bases that match TRBD2. J lost 1 base, V lost 5 bases, and 14 bases had no gene match. Germline CDR1 is SGHRS and CDR2 is YFSETQ. The CDR3 length is 18 residues. The DNA of the CDR3 is TGCGCCAGCAGGTCTTTCAATAGCGGGAGGTGGGCCCAAGAGACCCAGTACTTC. Its protein product is CASRSFNSGRWAQETQYF.

This clonotype was seen once. The rearrangement joins TRBV20-1 to TRBJ2-1, with 10 bases matching TRBD2. Germline CDR1 is DFQATT and CDR2 is SNEGSKA (reference sequence). The CDR3 spans 16 residues. The junction had 12 bases not matched to a gene; V was cut back by 2 bases and J by 8 bases. CDR3 nucleotide sequence: TGCAGTGCTAGACGAGCGGGAGGGCCTAATATAGATGAGCAGTTCTTC. It specifies CSARRAGGPNIDEQFF.

This clonotype was seen more than once but under ten times. The genes are TRBV7-2 and TRBJ2-7; 7 bases match TRBD1. The V segment lost 1 base and the J segment 5 bases; nucleotides outside the gene matches: 8. Germline assignment: CDR1 SGHTA and CDR2 FQGNSA. The CDR3 is made up of 15 amino acids. The CDR3 reads CASSLVVTGVHEQYF. CDR3 nucleotide sequence: TGTGCCAGCAGCTTAGTGGTTACAGGGGTCCACGAGCAGTACTTC. The full variable domain, with the rest looked up from reference TRBV7-2 and TRBJ2-7, is GAGVSQSPSNKVTEKGKDVELRCDPISGHTALYWYRQSLGQGLEFLIYFQGNSAPDKSGLPSDRFSAERTGGSVSTLTIQRTQQEDSAVYLCASSLVVTGVHEQYFGPGTRLTVT.

The rearrangement joins TRBV13 to TRBJ2-1; a weak D match, TRBD1 (5 bases). The last part of the DNA fits TRBJ2-7 better; the J call may be wrong. This CDR3 has 16 residues. Germline lookup yields CDR1 PRHDT and CDR2 FYEKMQ (reference sequence). CDR3 region: CASSLGAGWTYNEQYF. The DNA of the CDR3 is TGTGCCAGCAGCTTAGGGGCAGGGTGGACCTACAATGAGCAGTACTTC.

CDR3 coding DNA: TGTGCCAGCAGTACATCTCCTCGGGGGGAGGGCGAGCAGTACTTC. Protein: CASSTSPRGEGEQYF. J is TRBJ2-7 and V is TRBV28; 7 bases line up with TRBD2. After removal of 5 bases from V and 6 bases from J, the junction contained 13 bases not matched to a gene. CDR1 and CDR2 from the germline V gene are MDHEN and SYDVKM. CDR3 length: 15 residues.

This chain joins TRBV4-2 and TRBJ2-1; D ambiguous. This CDR3 is built from 15 residues. The germline gives CDR1 LGHNA, CDR2 YNFKEQ. Trimming removed 0 bases from V and 3 bases from J, with 9 bases in between. As DNA, the CDR3 is TGTGCCAGCAGCCAAGATGTAGTTCTCTACAATGAGCAGTTCTTC. Translation: CASSQDVVLYNEQFF.

This sequence joins TRBV25-1 and TRBJ2-7, with 8 bases that match TRBD2. The CDR3 is made up of 15 amino acids. V lost 6 bases to trimming and J lost 1 base; unmatched junction nucleotides: 8. Germline V gene lookup returns CDR1 MGHDK and CDR2 SYGVNS. DNA for the CDR3: TGTGCCAGCAGAGCAAGCGGGAGTGGGTCCTACGAGCAGTACTTC. Residues: CASRASGSGSYEQYF.

The rearrangement uses TRBV29-1 and TRBJ1-1, with 10 bases identical to TRBD1. Germline loops: CDR1 SQVTM, CDR2 ANQGSEA. CDR3 length: 14 residues. The V and J ends lost 2 bases and 5 bases, in that order; junction bases with no gene match: 5. The CDR3 reads CSVENGQGVTEAFF. The CDR3, as DNA: TGCAGCGTTGAAAACGGACAGGGGGTAACTGAAGCTTTCTTT.

The chain combines TRBV21-1 with TRBJ2-1; the table's D call TRBD2 went unverified against the DNA. TRBV21-1 is a known pseudogene. The CDR3 is 16 residues long. The CDR3 here is CASIPGLAGVVNEQFF. The CDR3 DNA is TGTGCCAGCATCCCGGGACTAGCGGGAGTGGTCAATGAGCAGTTCTTC.

This clonotype was recorded a few times. The chain has TRBV9 and TRBJ2-3; TRBD1 matches 9 bases. This CDR3 has 15 amino acids. After removal of 5 bases from V and 7 bases from J, the junction contained 11 bases not matched to a gene. Per germline, CDR1 SGDLS and CDR2 YYNGEE. CDR3: CASSEAPGQGNTQYF. The CDR3 DNA follows: TGTGCCAGCAGTGAAGCTCCGGGACAGGGTAATACGCAGTATTTT.

This clonotype was seen once. J is TRBJ1-4 and V is TRBV28; 8 bases map to TRBD1. The J segment lost 6 bases and the V segment lost 6 bases, leaving 12 bases of the junction unmatched. The CDR3 extends over 16 amino acids. Germline V lookup: CDR1 MDHEN, CDR2 SYDVKM. CDR3 nucleotide sequence: TGTGCCAGCAGGACCACAGGGGGGATAGTAGATGAAAAACTGTTTTTT. Translated: CASRTTGGIVDEKLFF.

This clonotype occurred a few times. This chain links TRBV7-2 with TRBJ2-7, with D possibly TRBD1 on 5 matching bases. V lost 5 bases to trimming and J lost 2 bases, with 19 bases between them. The germline CDR1 and CDR2 sequences are SGHTA and FQGNSA. The CDR3 spans 16 residues. In DNA form, the CDR3 reads TGTGCCAGCAGCCGAGCCCTACAGGCCCCGACCTACGAGCAGTACTTC. Translating gives CASSRALQAPTYEQYF.

Turning to this clonotype: A read error may account for a junction end that differs from germline. The chain has TRBV6-5 and TRBJ1-2; D remains unclear. CDR1 and CDR2 (germline): MNHEY, SVGAGI. The length of the CDR3 is 12 residues. The CDR3 loop is CASGFANYGHTF. The CDR3 bases are TGTGCCAGCGGGTTCGCTAACTATGGCCACACCTTC.